One sample yielded the 4 T cell receptor beta chains listed below, sequenced in a study of persistence of HIV-infected CD4 T cells. Cells were stimulated nonspecifically with anti-CD3/anti-CD28 magnetic beads. CD4+ T cells upregulating both CD40 ligand and CD69 were sorted as responding cells. The immunoSEQ assay was version 4, run in survey mode. The data were produced by immunoSEQ multiplex PCR, yet TCRdb's version contains in-frame clones alone and is incomplete. In the table there are about 45,000 clones, less than 90% of which are singletons. For these receptors, no antigen is known. Sample: CD4+ T cells sorted from PBMCs after roughly 19-hour stimulation, taken from a patient who received antiretroviral therapy. The source is an adult woman with HIV who was CMV-seropositive.

The chain joins TRBV9 to TRBJ2-6; weak D call: TRBD2 (6 bases). This CDR3 spans 15 amino acids. Trimming removed 4 bases from V and 0 bases from J, with 8 bases in between. CDR1 and CDR2 (germline): SGDLS, YYNGEE. CDR3 sequence: CASSPGGSGANVLTF. In DNA form, the CDR3 reads TGTGCCAGCAGCCCCGGGGGCTCTGGGGCCAACGTCCTGACTTTC. Drawing the rest from reference TRBV9 and TRBJ2-6, the complete variable domain is DSGVTQTPKHLITATGQRVTLRCSPRSGDLSVYWYQQSLDQGLQFLIQYYNGEERAKGNILERFSAQQFPDLHSELNLSSLELGDSALYFCASSPGGSGANVLTFGAGSRLTVL.

The chain links TRBV6-1 to TRBJ1-1; D ambiguous. CDR3 length: 15 residues. The V and J ends lost 1 base and 2 bases respectively, with 11 bases between them. Germline-derived CDR1 and CDR2 are MNHNS and SASEGT. The CDR3 DNA reads as TGTGCCAGCAGTGAAGTCTTAGGGCCTAACACTGAAGCTTTCTTT. Translating gives CASSEVLGPNTEAFF.

The chain couples TRBV19 to TRBJ1-1; 7 nucleotides line up with TRBD1. Looked up from germline, CDR1 is LNHDA and CDR2 is SQIVND (reference sequence). The V gene end was trimmed by 10 bases and the J gene end by 0 bases; junction bases not matched to a gene: 11. This CDR3 spans 15 amino acids. Here the CDR3 reads CATGKKGQLNTEAFF. CDR3 DNA: TGTGCCACCGGCAAGAAGGGACAGCTGAACACTGAAGCTTTCTTT.

This chain uses TRBV3-1 (or the pseudogene TRBV3-2) with TRBJ2-2; 8 nucleotides agree with TRBD2. The junction had 7 bases not matched to a gene; V was cut back by 6 bases and J by 4 bases. The CDR3 runs 15 residues. From germline, CDR1 is LGHDT and CDR2 YNNKEL (reference sequence). The CDR3 DNA follows: TGTGCCAGCAGGCCCCAGCGGGGGCGCACCGGGGAGCTGTTTTTT. Amino acids: CASRPQRGRTGELFF.